The 4 T cell receptor beta chains reported below all come from one sample, sequenced in a study of identifying expanded T cells in peripheral blood. The data were produced by immunoSEQ multiplex PCR, yet TCRdb's version contains in-frame clones alone and is incomplete. The sample consists of 60,000 to 80,000 clones, roughly 90% of them appearing once. The sample consisted of blood. These receptor sequences come from a person between 18 and 75 years old in good health.

The chain is built from TRBV6-1 and TRBJ1-3; unclear D gene. The CDR3 length is 12 residues. Germline V CDR1 and CDR2: MNHNS, SASEGT. The V and J ends lost 7 bases and 0 bases respectively, with 4 bases between them. The CDR3 loop reads CASTPSGNTIYF. CDR3 coding DNA: TGTGCCAGCACTCCCTCTGGAAACACCATATATTTT.

The V gene is TRBV7-2, the J gene TRBJ2-5; 9 bases align to TRBD2. V was pared by 4 bases and J by 4 bases, with 7 bases of the junction left unmatched. CDR3 length equals 15 residues. Germline lookup yields CDR1 SGHTA and CDR2 FQGNSA. CDR3 region: CASSSPSGAPETQYF. CDR3 in DNA: TGTGCCAGCAGCTCCCCTAGCGGGGCCCCAGAGACCCAGTACTTC.

The chain combines TRBV30 with TRBJ1-1; perhaps TRBD1 as D (6 bases). The germline CDR1 and CDR2 sequences are GTSNPN and SVGIG (reference sequence). There are 18 residues in the CDR3. Trimming took 3 bases from V and 5 from J, leaving 28 bases between them. CDR3 in DNA: TGTGCCTGGAGAGAACTTCGACAGGCCGGATTTGCTTGGACTGAAGCTTTCTTT. This gives the protein CAWRELRQAGFAWTEAFF. Combining the CDR3 with reference TRBV30 and TRBJ1-1 gives the whole variable domain SQTIHQWPATLVQPVGSPLSLECTVEGTSNPNLYWYRQAAGRGLQLLFYSVGIGQISSEVPQNLSASRPQDRQFILSSKKLLLSDSGFYLCAWRELRQAGFAWTEAFFGQGTRLTVV.

Notes on this clone: Within the sample, other DNA sequences also encode this same CDR3. V gene TRBV30 combines with J gene TRBJ2-7; 7 bases match TRBD2. Germline CDR1 GTSNPN, CDR2 SVGIG (reference sequence). V was pared by 2 bases and J by 1 base, with 5 bases of the junction left unmatched. The CDR3 consists of 14 residues. The CDR3 protein is CAWSSGLGSYEQYF. Written as DNA, the CDR3 is TGTGCCTGGAGTTCCGGACTAGGATCCTACGAGCAGTACTTC.